The present TCR beta chain was sequenced within a study of blood T cell repertoires in COVID-19. Whole-study context: PBMCs, B-cell-depleted T cells, or T cells were the source of the cDNA or gDNA that made up the material.

The germline V gene has CDR1 SGHNT and CDR2 YENEEA. The CDR3 is 13 amino acids. How the authors handled the data: Amplifying reference gene primers gave estimates of nucleated cell counts. The repertoire was sequenced with immunoSEQ multiplex PCR; TCRdb's copy has only in-frame clones and lacks some. D and trimming come from the DNA, and the V and J calls and clone size come from that table. The data show 120,000 to 150,000 clones, about 84% seen once. Participant age was 18 to 89 years, and participants resided in approximately 24 US areas. Participants had their cohort set by participant-reported clinical history. About this clone: The junction departs from germline at one end; a sequencing error may be responsible.

This chain connects TRBV11-3 to TRBJ2-1; TRBD2 might be the D (6 bases). The sample was PBMCs or T cells enriched from blood (not recorded which). The TCR sequence derives from a young woman who had been exposed to COVID-19. CDR3 bases: TGTGCCAGCAGCCCTCGGACGGGAGTCTACCGGGTCTTC. It codes for CASSPRTGVYRVF.